The 30 T cell receptor beta chains in this list originate from one sample, sequenced in a study of cytomegalovirus exposure and HLA in healthy donors. PCR involved 60 Vbeta and 13 Jbeta primers. Assay used: immunoSEQ multiplex PCR; TCRdb lists only in-frame clones, some missing. The table records 85,000 to 110,000 clones, about 77% of them present only once. The sample consisted of PBMCs. These receptors came from a woman aged 18-29 years in good health and CMV-seropositive.

This clone occurred once. The chain is built from TRBV10-2 and TRBJ2-7; D perhaps matches TRBD2 (5 bases). The CDR3 is 14 amino acids. Trimming took 0 bases from V and 0 from J, leaving 6 bases between them. Germline loops: CDR1 WSHSY, CDR2 SAAADI. DNA of the CDR3: TGCGCCAGCAGTGAGTCCGGGATCTCCTACGAGCAGTACTTC. Its protein product is CASSESGISYEQYF.

The V gene is TRBV16, the J gene TRBJ1-2; the D is unclear. The CDR3 sequence is 17 residues long. Trimming took 4 bases from V and 3 from J, leaving 21 bases between them. Germline CDR1 reads KGHSY; CDR2 reads FQNENV. The CDR3 sequence is CASSRNLAGDLDYGYTF. The DNA of the CDR3 is TGTGCCAGCAGCCGGAACTTGGCGGGAGACTTGGACTATGGCTACACCTTC.

This chain links TRBV10-3 with TRBJ2-1; 11 bases fit TRBD1. This CDR3 is built from 16 residues. Germline V CDR1 and CDR2: ENHRY, SYGVKD. The J segment lost 4 bases and the V segment lost 4 bases, leaving 6 bases of the junction unmatched. The CDR3 DNA sequence: TGTGCCATCAGTGCTTCCGGACAGGGGGCTTACAATGAGCAGTTCTTC. It is translated as CAISASGQGAYNEQFF.

The J gene is TRBJ1-4, the V gene TRBV15; TRBD1 agrees at 11 bases. In germline, CDR1 is LNHNV, CDR2 YYDKDF (reference sequence). With 0 bases clipped from V and 6 bases from J, the junction kept 6 bases outside the gene matches. The CDR3 runs 17 residues. CDR3 DNA: TGTGCCACCAGCAGAGAGCCGGACAGGGGGCGAGATGAAAAACTGTTTTTT. This sequence encodes CATSREPDRGRDEKLFF.

In this sample, this clone turned up once. This rearrangement joins TRBV5-1 to TRBJ2-1; 10 bases line up with TRBD2. Germline loops: CDR1 SGHRS, CDR2 YFSETQ. This CDR3 is 15 amino acids long. The V gene end was trimmed by 2 bases and the J gene end by 7 bases; junction bases not matched to a gene: 6. For the CDR3, the DNA is TGCGCCAGCAGCTTAGCGGGGGGGCCGGTTAATGAGCAGTTCTTC. This encodes CASSLAGGPVNEQFF.

The chain combines TRBV29-1 with TRBJ2-1, with 8 bases identical to TRBD2. Germline-derived CDR1 and CDR2 are SQVTM and ANQGSEA. V lost 7 bases and J lost 4; bases outside the gene matches: 15. CDR3 length: 16 amino acids. Here the CDR3 DNA reads TGCAGCGCCCCCGGGGGGGTGGGGTTGGAGTACAATGAGCAGTTCTTC. Encoded protein: CSAPGGVGLEYNEQFF.

This rearrangement joins TRBV7-9 to TRBJ1-4; TRBD1 matches 9 bases. The germline gives CDR1 SEHNR, CDR2 FQNEAQ (reference sequence). The J segment lost 8 bases and the V segment lost 6 bases, leaving 10 bases of the junction unmatched. There are 15 residues in the CDR3. The CDR3: CASSSRDRVGEKLFF. The CDR3 coding sequence is TGTGCCAGCAGTTCCCGGGACAGGGTCGGAGAAAAACTGTTTTTT.

This chain links TRBV7-8 with TRBJ1-1, with 9 nucleotides matching TRBD1. Germline CDR1 reads SGHVS; CDR2 reads FQNEAQ. This CDR3 has 16 amino acids. V was clipped by 1 base and J by 4 bases; unmatched bases: 7. This chain's CDR3 is CASSLDLQGARTEAFF. CDR3 DNA: TGTGCCAGCAGCTTAGACTTACAGGGGGCTCGCACTGAAGCTTTCTTT. Variable domain in full (rest from reference TRBV7-8 and TRBJ1-1): GAGVSQSPRYKVAKRGQDVALRCDPISGHVSLFWYQQALGQGPEFLTYFQNEAQLDKSGLPSDRFFAERPEGSVSTLKIQRTQQEDSAVYLCASSLDLQGARTEAFFGQGTRLTVV.

The rearrangement uses TRBV28 and TRBJ2-7, with D possibly being TRBD1 (6 bases). The CDR3 contains 13 residues. V lost 7 bases, J lost 6 bases, and 16 bases lay in between. CDR1 MDHEN and CDR2 SYDVKM come from the germline V gene. The CDR3 bases are TGTGCCAGCATTGAGGCAGGGGAAGGCGAGCAGTACTTC. As protein: CASIEAGEGEQYF.

The chain is built from TRBV6-1 and TRBJ2-3; possibly TRBD1 for D (5 bases). Germline V CDR1 and CDR2: MNHNS, SASEGT. This CDR3 is built from 14 residues. Trimming took 10 bases from V and 3 from J, leaving 17 bases between them. The CDR3 region has the DNA TGTGCCACCAAGGAATTAGCAGGGACAGATACGCAGTATTTT. Encoded protein: CATKELAGTDTQYF.

The J gene is TRBJ2-5, the V gene TRBV19, with D possibly TRBD2 on 5 matching bases. CDR1 is LNHDA, CDR2 SQIVND, per germline (reference sequence). This CDR3 is built from 15 residues. V lost 3 bases to trimming and J lost 5 bases, with 16 bases between them. In DNA, the CDR3 is TGTGCCAGTAGTATGGTAAAGGGAGTTGGGGAGACCCAGTACTTC. Translating it yields CASSMVKGVGETQYF. The whole variable domain, remainder taken from reference TRBV19 and TRBJ2-5, is DGGITQSPKYLFRKEGQNVTLSCEQNLNHDAMYWYRQDPGQGLRLIYYSQIVNDFQKGDIAEGYSVSREKKESFPLTVTSAQKNPTAFYLCASSMVKGVGETQYFGPGTRLLVL.

This chain joins TRBV27 and TRBJ2-7; D ambiguous. With 2 bases removed from V and 2 bases from J, the gap between germline ends came to 7 bases. Germline CDR1 and CDR2: MNHEY and SMNVEV (reference sequence). This CDR3 is 13 amino acids long. CDR3 amino acids: CASSLREAYEQYF. The CDR3 nucleotides read TGTGCCAGCAGTTTAAGAGAAGCCTACGAGCAGTACTTC.

The chain joins TRBV4-2 to TRBJ2-1; TRBD1 matches 7 bases. The CDR3 runs 17 residues. From germline, CDR1 is LGHNA and CDR2 YNFKEQ. V dropped 4 bases and J dropped 3; count of bases not matched to a gene: 12. The CDR3 coding sequence is TGTGCCAGCAGCCGGCCAGAGGGGACAGCCGACTACAATGAGCAGTTCTTC. This codes for CASSRPEGTADYNEQFF.

V and J are TRBV5-8 and TRBJ1-2, with no clear D. CDR1 and CDR2 (germline): SGHTS, YDEGEE. CDR3 length: 15 residues. Between the trimmed V and J ends, which lost 0 bases and 4 bases, there was a span of 13 bases. CDR3 DNA: TGTGCCAGCAGCTTGGCACGGGGAAGGAGCTATGGCTACACCTTC. Protein sequence: CASSLARGRSYGYTF.

This clone has a handful of counts. The chain employs TRBV6-1 and TRBJ2-3, with D maybe TRBD2 (7 bases). With 0 bases removed from V and 10 bases from J, the gap between germline ends came to 17 bases. The CDR3 loop spans 15 amino acids. Looked up from germline, CDR1 is MNHNS and CDR2 is SASEGT. CDR3 protein: CASSEAWGAGDSQYF. The DNA for the CDR3 is TGTGCCAGCAGTGAAGCATGGGGGGCGGGGGATTCGCAGTATTTT.

The V call is TRBV5-6, the J call TRBJ1-1; D gene unclear. Germline-derived CDR1 and CDR2 are SGHDT and YYEEEE. The germline V and J ends were trimmed by 2 bases and 1 base, with 6 bases remaining between them. This CDR3 is 13 amino acids long. The CDR3 loop is CASSFPGNTEAFF. CDR3 nucleotides: TGTGCCAGCAGCTTCCCGGGGAACACTGAAGCTTTCTTT.

The chain recombines TRBV9 with TRBJ2-7; TRBD1 is a possible D gene (6 bases). The CDR3 length is 15 residues. Trimming left V 0 bases short and J 2 bases short, with 12 bases between. Germline CDR1 reads SGDLS; CDR2 reads YYNGEE. In nucleotides, the CDR3 is TGTGCCAGCAGCGTAGATACAGGGCTTCCCTACGAGCAGTACTTC. Amino acid sequence: CASSVDTGLPYEQYF.

The chain has TRBV6-1 and TRBJ2-1, with 9 bases that match TRBD2. Trimming removed 3 bases from V and 8 bases from J; junction bases left unmatched: 8. In germline, CDR1 is MNHNS, CDR2 SASEGT. The CDR3 loop spans 15 amino acids. The CDR3 loop reads CASSDERGAWYEQFF. Written as DNA, the CDR3 is TGTGCCAGCAGTGACGAGCGGGGGGCATGGTATGAGCAGTTCTTC.

This clone showed up just a few times. The chain carries TRBV11-3 and TRBJ2-5, with D tentatively TRBD1 (6 bases). Trimming took off 1 base at V and 2 bases at J, with 17 bases between the two ends. This CDR3 has 17 amino acids. The germline gives CDR1 SGHNT, CDR2 YENEEA. The CDR3 loop reads CASSLGLRGTEQETQYF. DNA for the CDR3: TGTGCCAGCAGCTTAGGATTGAGGGGGACCGAACAAGAGACCCAGTACTTC.

This chain joins TRBV14 and TRBJ2-1, with TRBD1 as a possible D gene (7 bases). The germline gives CDR1 SGHDN, CDR2 FVKESK. The V gene lost 0 bases and the J gene lost 3 bases, with 33 bases spanning the gap. This CDR3 spans 23 amino acids. DNA for the CDR3: TGTGCCAGCAGCCAAGACGGACAGTGGGCGGGACAGAGACGGAGGGGGCTCTACAATGAGCAGTTCTTC. This encodes CASSQDGQWAGQRRRGLYNEQFF.

The chain carries TRBV9 and TRBJ2-1; possible D gene TRBD1, 5 bases. Germline lookup yields CDR1 SGDLS and CDR2 YYNGEE. V was clipped by 3 bases and J by 5 bases, with 15 bases between them. CDR3 length: 15 residues. The DNA of the CDR3 is TGTGCCAGCAGCGAATCAGGGTTATCCAACAATGAGCAGTTCTTC. Translating gives CASSESGLSNNEQFF.

The chain uses TRBV5-1 and TRBJ2-1; 8 bases match TRBD1. From germline, CDR1 is SGHRS and CDR2 YFSETQ. This CDR3 contains 14 residues. Unmatched junction bases numbered 1, after V lost 1 base and J lost 4 bases. The CDR3 coding sequence is TGCGCCAGCAGCTTGCGGACAGGGTACAATGAGCAGTTCTTC. This gives the protein CASSLRTGYNEQFF.

The chain is built from TRBV28 and TRBJ2-7; D is uncertain. Trimming took off 8 bases at V and 2 bases at J, with 16 bases between the two ends. There are 14 residues in the CDR3. Germline V gene data show CDR1 as MDHEN and CDR2 as SYDVKM. As DNA, the CDR3 is TGTGCCAGCGCGACTGATTGGTTGACCTACGAGCAGTACTTC. Translation: CASATDWLTYEQYF.

As regards this clone: Within the sample, other DNA sequences also encode this same CDR3. The V gene is TRBV30, the J gene TRBJ1-5; tentatively, D is TRBD1 (6 bases). CDR3 length equals 15 residues. The germline gives CDR1 GTSNPN, CDR2 SVGIG (reference sequence). V was trimmed by 0 bases and J by 5 bases, leaving 14 bases between them. The CDR3 sequence: CAWSVGQGLYQPQHF. The CDR3 coding sequence is TGTGCCTGGAGTGTAGGGCAGGGGCTTTATCAGCCCCAGCATTTT.

This chain links TRBV7-3 with TRBJ2-3, with D maybe TRBD2 (5 bases). V lost 5 bases and J 5 bases, leaving 17 bases between the germline ends. The CDR3 runs 15 residues. CDR1 is SGHTA, CDR2 FQGTGA, per germline. The chain's CDR3 is CASSHVALKGDTQYF. CDR3 nucleotide sequence: TGTGCCAGCAGCCACGTAGCGTTGAAGGGAGATACGCAGTATTTT.

This chain links TRBV19 with TRBJ1-5; D may be TRBD1 (6 bases). Trimming took off 3 bases at V and 6 bases at J, with 9 bases between the two ends. Germline CDR1 and CDR2: LNHDA and SQIVND (reference sequence). The CDR3 spans 13 residues. The CDR3 reads CASSMGASQPQHF. The CDR3 nucleotides are TGTGCCAGTAGTATGGGGGCTAGTCAGCCCCAGCATTTT.

The chain links TRBV13 to TRBJ1-2; 7 nucleotides line up with TRBD1. Trimming at V came to 0 bases and at J to 5 bases, leaving 9 bases not matched to a gene. Germline V gene sequence: CDR1 PRHDT, CDR2 FYEKMQ (reference sequence). This CDR3 contains 16 residues. CDR3 amino acids: CASSLGLRGDSYGYTF. The CDR3 nucleotides are TGTGCCAGCAGCTTAGGCCTTAGGGGGGACAGTTATGGCTACACCTTC.

The chain is built from TRBV6-5 and TRBJ1-2; 7 bases map to TRBD1. The CDR3 runs to 13 residues. V trimming: 7 bases; J trimming: 8 bases; junction bases outside the gene matches: 10. Germline CDR1 is MNHEY and CDR2 is SVGAGI. The CDR3 DNA reads as TGTGCCAGCACCGCGAGTACAGGGGAAGGCTACACCTTC. This codes for CASTASTGEGYTF.

The chain uses TRBV7-9 and TRBJ1-5; D uncertain. Germline CDR1 SEHNR, CDR2 FQNEAQ (reference sequence). The V and J ends lost 2 bases and 6 bases respectively, with 8 bases between them. The CDR3 totals 13 residues. This CDR3 is CASSLNRGQPQHF. CDR3 nucleotide sequence: TGTGCCAGCAGCTTAAACCGGGGTCAGCCCCAGCATTTT.

The V call is TRBV28, the J call TRBJ1-2; D uncertain. Trimming cost V 6 bases and J 8 bases, with 19 bases left between them. The CDR3 spans 14 residues. CDR1 and CDR2 (germline): MDHEN, SYDVKM. DNA of the CDR3: TGTGCCAGCAGACGCGAAAGGATTAGCACGGGCTACACCTTC. Translating it yields CASRRERISTGYTF.